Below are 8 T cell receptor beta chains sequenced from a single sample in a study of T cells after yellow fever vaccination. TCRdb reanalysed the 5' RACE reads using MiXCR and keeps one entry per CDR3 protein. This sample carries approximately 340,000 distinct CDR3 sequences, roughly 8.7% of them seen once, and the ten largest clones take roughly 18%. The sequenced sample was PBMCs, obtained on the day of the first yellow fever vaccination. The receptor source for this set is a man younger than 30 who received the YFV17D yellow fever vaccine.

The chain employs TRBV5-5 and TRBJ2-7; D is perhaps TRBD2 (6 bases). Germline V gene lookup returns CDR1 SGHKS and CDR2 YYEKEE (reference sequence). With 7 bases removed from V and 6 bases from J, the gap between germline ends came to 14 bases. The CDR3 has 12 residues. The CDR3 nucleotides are TGTGCCAGCGGCCTTGGGGGAGGCGAGCAGTACGTC. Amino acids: CASGLGGGEQYV.

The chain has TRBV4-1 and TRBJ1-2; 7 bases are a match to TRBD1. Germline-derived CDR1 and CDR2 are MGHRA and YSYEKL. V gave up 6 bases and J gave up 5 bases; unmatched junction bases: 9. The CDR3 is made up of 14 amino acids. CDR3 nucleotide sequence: TGCGCCAGCAGTCAAACAGGGGTAGGGTATGGCTACACCTTC. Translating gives CASSQTGVGYGYTF.

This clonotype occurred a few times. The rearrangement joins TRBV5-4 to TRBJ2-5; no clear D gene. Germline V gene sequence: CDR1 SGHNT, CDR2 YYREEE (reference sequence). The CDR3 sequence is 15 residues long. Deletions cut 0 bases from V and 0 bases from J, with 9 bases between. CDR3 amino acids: CASSLALGYQETQYF. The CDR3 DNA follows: TGTGCCAGCAGCTTGGCCCTGGGTTACCAAGAGACCCAGTACTTC.

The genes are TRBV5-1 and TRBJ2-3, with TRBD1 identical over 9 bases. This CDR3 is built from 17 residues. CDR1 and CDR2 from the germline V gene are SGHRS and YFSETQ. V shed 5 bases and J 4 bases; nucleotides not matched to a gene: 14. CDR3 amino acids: CASSDNRDRVFPDTQYF. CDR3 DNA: TGCGCCAGCAGTGACAACCGGGACAGGGTTTTCCCAGATACGCAGTATTTT.

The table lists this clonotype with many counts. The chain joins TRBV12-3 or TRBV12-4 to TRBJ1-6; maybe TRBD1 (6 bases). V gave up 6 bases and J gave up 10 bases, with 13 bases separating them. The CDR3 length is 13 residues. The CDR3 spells CASSYRVKSPLHF. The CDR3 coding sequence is TGTGCCAGCAGCTACAGGGTAAAGTCACCCCTCCACTTT.

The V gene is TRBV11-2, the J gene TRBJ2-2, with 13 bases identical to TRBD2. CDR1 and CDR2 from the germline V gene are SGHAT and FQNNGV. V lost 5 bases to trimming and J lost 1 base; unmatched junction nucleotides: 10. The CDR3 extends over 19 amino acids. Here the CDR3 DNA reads TGTGCCAGCAGCCCCCGACTAGCGGGGGGCCCTCTGAACACCGGGGAGCTGTTTTTT. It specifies CASSPRLAGGPLNTGELFF.

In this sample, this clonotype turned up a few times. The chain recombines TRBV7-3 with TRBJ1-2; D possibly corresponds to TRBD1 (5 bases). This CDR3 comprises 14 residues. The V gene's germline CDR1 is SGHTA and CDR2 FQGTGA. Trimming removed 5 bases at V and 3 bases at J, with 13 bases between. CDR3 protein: CASSVGPEHYGYTF. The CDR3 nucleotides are TGTGCCAGCAGCGTGGGACCCGAACACTATGGCTACACCTTC.

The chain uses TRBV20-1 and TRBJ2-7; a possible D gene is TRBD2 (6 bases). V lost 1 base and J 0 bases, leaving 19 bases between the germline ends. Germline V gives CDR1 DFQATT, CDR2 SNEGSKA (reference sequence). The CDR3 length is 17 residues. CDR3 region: CSARVTTGTQSSYEQYF. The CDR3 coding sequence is TGCAGTGCTAGAGTAACTACCGGGACTCAAAGCTCCTACGAGCAGTACTTC.